The TCR beta chain described here comes from a study of cytomegalovirus exposure and HLA in healthy donors (TCRdb year 2017). Study-wide context: In an earlier analysis of approximately 640 of the donors, roughly 300 Gb of sequence data and roughly 100 million unique TCR beta sequences from 150 million to 200 million T cells were reported. Around 320 gigabases of sequencing data and tens of millions of unique TCR sequences were included in an early release covering about 700 HLA-typed donors. Among the roughly 400 genotyped donors, around 81% belonged to the genetic ancestry cluster associated with self-reported Caucasian donors. The study was designed to test whether signatures of past pathogen exposure could be identified by cataloging public T cell receptors. The study profiled the T cell repertoires of under 850 subjects by immunosequencing and related them to cytomegalovirus serostatus. Along with the roughly 700-subject first cohort, a separate validation cohort of approximately 110 different subjects was used. To predict cytomegalovirus infection status, the study combined high-throughput TCR immunosequencing, statistical association of individual TCRs with disease status, and machine learning. In a later analysis, previously published TCR beta repertoires from 670 or so donors were re-analyzed and high-resolution HLA genotyping was added so that TCR occurrence patterns could be studied. The later analysis used no new phenotypic data to find candidate immune exposures, relying instead on TCR beta sequences and their occurrence across donors. To decide whether each TCR beta V gene segment behaved as functional or pseudogenic, an earlier analysis of some 580 of the donors relied on high-throughput TCR beta sequencing. Donor age, sex, ethnicity and CMV serostatus were compiled together with the repertoire data. Genome-wide SNP genotypes for about 55% of the roughly 670 donors were used in a later genetic analysis, which treated that subset as a discovery cohort. Every repertoire in the discovery cohort had been generated on one and the same sequencing platform. HLA typing covered class I and class II loci at four-digit resolution. The number of donors typed differed by locus, with about 620-630 for A, B, C, DRB1 and DQB1, around 500 for DQA1, 600 to 610 for DPA1, and some 470 for DPB1. Roughly 5 DR-DQ haplotypes were treated as single units for association and clustering because of strong linkage in the cohort. Among about 390 genotyped donors of the cohort, an average of around 240,000 unique TCR beta nucleotide sequences were sequenced per donor, 15% to 20% of them non-productive.

Summary of the overall study and its limitations: Broadly in line with IMGT annotations, most TCR beta V segments showed up in productive rearrangements about 90% or about 30% of the time in an earlier analysis of roughly 590 of the donors. In a later analysis, most CMV-associated TCR beta chains were found to appear HLA-restricted, with HLA associations seemingly driven largely by CMV exposure. Strong co-occurrence of HLA alleles, especially DR and DQ, made assigning TCR associations to individual alleles difficult. In this cohort, only TCR beta chains were sequenced, and detectable features were limited by the absence of alpha or paired-chain data. According to a later analysis, parvovirus B19, influenza, CMV and Epstein-Barr virus appeared linked to several top co-occurrence clusters. Presence/absence analyses assumed roughly uniform sequencing depth across donors, an assumption that may not hold. A few of the identified cytomegalovirus-associated TCR beta chains were confirmed in vitro to be specific for cytomegalovirus antigens. CMV serostatus was the only immune exposure information available for the cohort. A further reported finding was that TCR beta sequences accurately predicted the HLA-A and HLA-B alleles for most subjects in the first cohort. A later analysis found that TCR association rates varied across HLA loci, with DRB1 alleles showing the most associated TCRs and HLA-C alleles the fewest. Compared with the approximately 670-donor mean, donors in an Asian-associated ancestry cluster had fewer N-insertions in productive TCRs, according to a later genetic analysis. V-gene and J-gene trimming of TCR beta chains was associated with a missense DCLRE1C variant in a later genetic analysis, and the association was replicated in an independent cohort. Across donors, most TCR sequences were observed very rarely, whereas some public TCRs were present in many individuals. The classifier was reported to diagnose cytomegalovirus status with high specificity and sensitivity in both the original cohort and the validation cohort. In a later analysis, HLA-associated TCR beta chains were found to be more clonally expanded and to have lower generation probabilities than equally common non-associated chains. The earlier analysis of approximately 540 of the donors excluded 15 to 20 rarely observed V segments, including chromosome 9 orphons, because counts were too low. A total of 150 to 200 TCR beta chains were listed by the study as associated with cytomegalovirus. A cluster of highly shared sequence variants was judged likely to be a technical artifact of the sequencing pipeline. At a false discovery rate of 0.05, a later analysis linked some 18,000 TCR beta sequences to specific HLA alleles. The authors suggested that the approach could potentially be extended to other disease states and immunological phenotypes. Correlated functional status among segregating V segments might be attributable to linkage disequilibrium, but an unknown experimental factor could not be ruled out. Because HLA typing was missing for some donors at each locus, association tests included only the typed subset.

The cohort consisted of approximately 690 healthy bone marrow donors. At the time of sampling, all cohort members were nominally healthy, though unrecorded immune exposures were likely present. The donor was CMV seropositive and belonged to the group of more than 250 seropositive cohort members. Every donor gave a peripheral blood sample, and the peripheral blood mononuclear cells from that sample were used for TCR beta sequencing. Genomic DNA extraction from the blood cell samples was performed with the Qiagen DNeasy Blood Extraction Kit. For this clone: Its target antigen remains unknown. No base-level quality is on record; no much larger clone is a single base apart.

To prepare the library, the immunoSEQ multiplex PCR assay was applied. The multiplex PCR relied on a mix of 60 forward primers for TCR Vbeta segments and 13 reverse primers for TCR Jbeta segments. The CDR3 region of rearranged TCR beta genes was amplified from genomic DNA by a multiplex PCR assay. The amplified TCR beta libraries were sequenced on the Illumina HiSeq System as 87-base-pair reads. The authors processed their data as follows. Across the 666 repertoires, a later analysis counted approximately 83 million unique TCR beta chains, roughly 11 million of which were shared by at least two donors. To remove PCR and sequencing errors, raw reads were error-corrected and collapsed into unique sequences using a nearest-neighbor algorithm that merged closely related sequences. V, D and J gene segments were assigned by aligning CDR3 sequences to IMGT reference sequences. For a sequence to be retained, a match of at least six nucleotides was required to both a V gene segment and a J gene segment. A rearrangement counted as productive if the CDR3 had no stop codons and remained in frame with V and J, and every other rearrangement counted as non-productive. CDR3 was defined by IMGT convention, running from the second conserved V-encoded cysteine to the conserved J-encoded phenylalanine. The earlier analysis of about 530 of the donors excluded any sequence lacking an unambiguous match to a single V gene segment. An earlier analysis of 500 to 600 of the donors classified V segments as functional when productive rearrangements were above 56.7% and as segregating when the standard deviation between donors was above 5%. A statistical classification framework was developed to diagnose cytomegalovirus status using the catalog of TCR beta chain sequences. A later analysis assigned V and J genes by comparing TCR nucleotide sequences with IMGT/GENE-DB human TR gene sequences. In a later analysis, CDR3 sequences and most-parsimonious VDJ recombination scenarios were assigned using the TCRdist pipeline. In a later analysis, every TCR beta chain was defined by the combination of its CDR3 amino acid sequence and its V-gene family, and reads without a unique V-gene family were dropped. As a way to deal with suspected cross-contamination and a sequencing artifact, a later analysis dropped approximately 590 nucleotide sequences that were highly shared and had low generation probability. In a later analysis, a clonal expansion index for each public chain was calculated from normalized within-repertoire ranks of inferred template counts. In a later analysis, generation probabilities were computed using a VDJ recombination model fitted to out-of-frame rearrangements, and the results were checked against IGoR. Hypergeometric tests were used in a later analysis to score TCR-TCR, TCR-HLA and TCR-CMV co-occurrence, with a repertoire-size bias correction applied to the TCR pairs. A later analysis estimated false discovery rates by permuting HLA or CMV assignments 20 times. In a later analysis, co-occurring TCRs were grouped with DBSCAN, and TCRdist sequence similarity was added when clustering was performed within HLA-allele-positive subsets. Repertoires with fewer than 30,000 or more than 120,000 public chains were left out of co-occurrence clustering, as were four to six repertoires with anomalous nucleotide sharing. The source is immuneACCESS, and TCRdb retained only in-frame sequences with V and J called. Part of the clones is not carried over; for the studies checked, unresolved V genes explain less than half of this, and the remainder is unexplained. Clonal size and the V and J genes are those of that table, whereas D and trimming came from the DNA. The sample profile shows around 150,000 clones; 60% to 80% of them were found once. The ten largest clones capture just under 1% of the sample.

Sequencing was done on a sample of PBMCs. The receptor comes from a woman aged 50 to 65 in good health and CMV-seropositive.

The DNA reads as follows: TGTGCCAGCAGCTCGGAAAACCTATCAGGGGCCCAGCATTTT. This codes for CASSSENLSGAQHF. The sequence is built from TRBV7-9 and TRBJ1-5; the D region possibly corresponds to TRBD1 (6 bases align). From the cysteine up to the phenylalanine, the CDR3 has a length of 14 residues. Of the read, only the CDR3 DNA is kept; its 42 bases are in frame from base 1. In the germline V gene (reference sequence), CDR1 corresponds to SEHNR and CDR2 to FQNEAQ. V is pared back by 4 bases and J by 11 bases, with 18 bases lying between the germline termini.